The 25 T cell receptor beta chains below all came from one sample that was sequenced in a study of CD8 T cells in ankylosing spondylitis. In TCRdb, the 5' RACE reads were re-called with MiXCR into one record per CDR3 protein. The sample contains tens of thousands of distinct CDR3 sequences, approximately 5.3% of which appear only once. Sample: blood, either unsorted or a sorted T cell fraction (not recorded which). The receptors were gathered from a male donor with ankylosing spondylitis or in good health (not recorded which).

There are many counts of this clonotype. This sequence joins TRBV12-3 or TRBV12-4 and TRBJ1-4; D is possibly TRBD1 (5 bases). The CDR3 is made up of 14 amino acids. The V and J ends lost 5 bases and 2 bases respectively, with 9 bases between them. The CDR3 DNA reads TGTGCCAGCAGTCAAGGGGCCACTAATGAAAAACTGTTTTTT. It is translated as CASSQGATNEKLFF.

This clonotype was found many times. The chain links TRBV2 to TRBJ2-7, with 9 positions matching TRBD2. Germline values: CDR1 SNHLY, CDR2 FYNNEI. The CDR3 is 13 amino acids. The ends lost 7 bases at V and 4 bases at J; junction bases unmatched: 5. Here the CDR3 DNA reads TGTGCCAGCAAGCTAGCGGGGTCTTACGAGCAGTACTTC. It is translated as CASKLAGSYEQYF. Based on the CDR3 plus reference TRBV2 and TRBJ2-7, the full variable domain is EPEVTQTPSHQVTQMGQEVILRCVPISNHLYFYWYRQILGQKVEFLVSFYNNEISEKSEIFDDQFSVERPDGSNFTLKIRSTKLEDSAMYFCASKLAGSYEQYFGPGTRLTVT.

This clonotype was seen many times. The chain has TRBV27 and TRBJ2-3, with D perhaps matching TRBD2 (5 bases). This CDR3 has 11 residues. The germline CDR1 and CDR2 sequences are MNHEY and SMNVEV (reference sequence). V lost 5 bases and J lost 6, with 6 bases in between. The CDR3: CASSRGDTQYF. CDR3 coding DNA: TGTGCCAGCAGTCGGGGTGATACGCAGTATTTT.

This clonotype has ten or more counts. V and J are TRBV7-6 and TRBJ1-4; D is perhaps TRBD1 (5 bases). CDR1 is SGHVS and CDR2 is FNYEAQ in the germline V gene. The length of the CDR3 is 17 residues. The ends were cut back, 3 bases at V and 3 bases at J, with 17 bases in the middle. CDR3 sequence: CASSFQTGGRANEKLFF. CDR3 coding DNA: TGTGCCAGCAGCTTCCAGACGGGGGGTAGAGCTAATGAAAAACTGTTTTTT.

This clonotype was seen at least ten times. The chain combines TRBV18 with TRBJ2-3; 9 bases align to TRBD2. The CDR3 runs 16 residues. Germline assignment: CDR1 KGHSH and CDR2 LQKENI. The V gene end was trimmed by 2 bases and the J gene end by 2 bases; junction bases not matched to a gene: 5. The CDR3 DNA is TGTGCCAGCTCACCAAACCTAGCGGGACACACAGATACGCAGTATTTT. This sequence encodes CASSPNLAGHTDTQYF.

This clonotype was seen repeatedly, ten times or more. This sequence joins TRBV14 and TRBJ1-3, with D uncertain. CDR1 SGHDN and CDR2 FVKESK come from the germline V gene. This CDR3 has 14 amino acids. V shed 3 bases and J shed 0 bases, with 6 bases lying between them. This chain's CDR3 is CASSHRSSGNTIYF. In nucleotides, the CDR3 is TGTGCCAGCAGCCATAGATCCTCTGGAAACACCATATATTTT.

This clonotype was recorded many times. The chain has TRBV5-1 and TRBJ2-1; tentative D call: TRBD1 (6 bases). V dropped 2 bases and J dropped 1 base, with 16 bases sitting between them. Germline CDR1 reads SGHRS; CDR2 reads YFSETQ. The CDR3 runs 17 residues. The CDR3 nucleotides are TGCGCCAGCAGCTTTCGGACAGTCAATCCGTCCTACAATGAGCAGTTCTTC. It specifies CASSFRTVNPSYNEQFF.

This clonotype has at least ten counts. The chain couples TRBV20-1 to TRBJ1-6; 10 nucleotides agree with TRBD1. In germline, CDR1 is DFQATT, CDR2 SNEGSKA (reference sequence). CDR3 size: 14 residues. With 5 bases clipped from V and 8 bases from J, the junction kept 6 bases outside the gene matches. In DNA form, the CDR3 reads TGCAGTGCTGAGGACAGGGGGGGGTATTCACCCCTCCACTTT. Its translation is CSAEDRGGYSPLHF.

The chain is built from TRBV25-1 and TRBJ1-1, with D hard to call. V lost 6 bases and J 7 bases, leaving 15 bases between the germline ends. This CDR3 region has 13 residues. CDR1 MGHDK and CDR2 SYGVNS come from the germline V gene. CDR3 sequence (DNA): TGTGCCAGCAGCCTAGGCTCCGCACTTGAAGCTTTCTTT. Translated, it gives CASSLGSALEAFF.

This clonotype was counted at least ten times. The CDR3 protein is CASSLVTSSYEQYF. The CDR3 nucleotides are TGTGCCAGCAGCTTAGTCACGAGCTCCTACGAGCAGTACTTC. The genes are TRBV7-6 and TRBJ2-7; D is undetermined. The germline V and J ends were trimmed by 1 base and 0 bases, with 7 bases remaining between them. Germline V gives CDR1 SGHVS, CDR2 FNYEAQ. This CDR3 has 14 amino acids.

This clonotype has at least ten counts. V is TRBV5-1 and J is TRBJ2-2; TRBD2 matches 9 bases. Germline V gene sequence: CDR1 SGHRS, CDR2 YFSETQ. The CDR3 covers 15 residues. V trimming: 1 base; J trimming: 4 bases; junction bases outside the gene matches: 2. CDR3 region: CASSLSSGVTGELFF. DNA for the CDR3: TGCGCCAGCAGCTTGTCTAGCGGGGTCACCGGGGAGCTGTTTTTT. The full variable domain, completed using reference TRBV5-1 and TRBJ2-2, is KAGVTQTPRYLIKTRGQQVTLSCSPISGHRSVSWYQQTPGQGLQFLFEYFSETQRNKGNFPGRFSGRQFSNSRSEMNVSTLELGDSALYLCASSLSSGVTGELFFGEGSRLTVL.

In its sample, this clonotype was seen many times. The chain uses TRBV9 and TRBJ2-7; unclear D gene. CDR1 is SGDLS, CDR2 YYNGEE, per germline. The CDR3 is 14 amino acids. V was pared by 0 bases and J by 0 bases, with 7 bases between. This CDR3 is CASSVGGSSYEQYF. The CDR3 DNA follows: TGTGCCAGCAGCGTAGGAGGCAGCTCCTACGAGCAGTACTTC.

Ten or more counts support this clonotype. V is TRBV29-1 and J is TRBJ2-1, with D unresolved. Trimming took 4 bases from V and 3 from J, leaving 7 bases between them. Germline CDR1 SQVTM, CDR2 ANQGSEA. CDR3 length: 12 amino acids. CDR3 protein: CSVVAFYNEQFF. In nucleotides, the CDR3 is TGCAGCGTTGTTGCCTTCTACAATGAGCAGTTCTTC.

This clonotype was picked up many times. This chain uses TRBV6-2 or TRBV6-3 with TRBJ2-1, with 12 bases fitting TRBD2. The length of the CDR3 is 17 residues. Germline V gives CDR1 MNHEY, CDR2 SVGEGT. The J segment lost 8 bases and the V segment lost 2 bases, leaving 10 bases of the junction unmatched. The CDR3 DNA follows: TGTGCCAGCAGTTACGGGCTAGCGGGGGGGCCGCGGGATGAGCAGTTCTTC. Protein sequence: CASSYGLAGGPRDEQFF.

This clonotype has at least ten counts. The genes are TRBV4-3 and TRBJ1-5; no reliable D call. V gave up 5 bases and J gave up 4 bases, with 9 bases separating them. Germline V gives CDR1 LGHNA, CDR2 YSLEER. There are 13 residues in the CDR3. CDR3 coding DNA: TGCGCCAGCAGCAGAGAGAGGAATCAGCCCCAGCATTTT. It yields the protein CASSRERNQPQHF.

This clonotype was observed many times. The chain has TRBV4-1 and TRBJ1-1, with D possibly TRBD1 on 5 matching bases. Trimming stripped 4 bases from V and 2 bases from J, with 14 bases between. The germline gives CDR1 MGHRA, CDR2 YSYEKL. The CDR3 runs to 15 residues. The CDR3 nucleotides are TGCGCCAGCAGCCGTCCGGGACCGATCAACACTGAAGCTTTCTTT. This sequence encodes CASSRPGPINTEAFF.

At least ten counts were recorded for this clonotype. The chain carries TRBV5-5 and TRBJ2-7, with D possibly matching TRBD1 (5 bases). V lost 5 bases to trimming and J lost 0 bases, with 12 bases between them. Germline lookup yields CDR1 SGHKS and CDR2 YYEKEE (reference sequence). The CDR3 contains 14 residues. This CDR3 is CASRLQVSSYEQYF. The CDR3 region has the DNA TGTGCCAGCAGGTTACAGGTGAGCTCCTACGAGCAGTACTTC.

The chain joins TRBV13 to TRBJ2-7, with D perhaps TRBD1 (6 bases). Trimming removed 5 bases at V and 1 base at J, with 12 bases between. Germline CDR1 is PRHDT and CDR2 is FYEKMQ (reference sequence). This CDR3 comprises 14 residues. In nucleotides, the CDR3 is TGTGCCAGCAGCACCGGGACACGTTCCTACGAGCAGTACTTC. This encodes CASSTGTRSYEQYF. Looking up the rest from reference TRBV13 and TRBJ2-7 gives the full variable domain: AAGVIQSPRHLIKEKRETATLKCYPIPRHDTVYWYQQGPGQDPQFLISFYEKMQSDKGSIPDRFSAQQFSDYHSELNMSSLELGDSALYFCASSTGTRSYEQYFGPGTRLTVT.

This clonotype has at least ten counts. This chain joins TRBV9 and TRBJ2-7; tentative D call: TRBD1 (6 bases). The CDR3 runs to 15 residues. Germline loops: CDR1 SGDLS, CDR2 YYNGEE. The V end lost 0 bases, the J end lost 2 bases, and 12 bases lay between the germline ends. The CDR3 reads CASSVGGGPTYEQYF. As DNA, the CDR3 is TGTGCCAGCAGCGTAGGAGGGGGTCCTACCTACGAGCAGTACTTC.

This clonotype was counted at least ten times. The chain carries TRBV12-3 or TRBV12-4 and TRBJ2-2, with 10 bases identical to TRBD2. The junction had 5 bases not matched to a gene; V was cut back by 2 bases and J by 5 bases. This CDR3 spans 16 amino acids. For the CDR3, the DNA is TGTGCCAGCAGTTTAAAGAGCGGGGGGGGAACCGGGGAGCTGTTTTTT. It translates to CASSLKSGGGTGELFF.

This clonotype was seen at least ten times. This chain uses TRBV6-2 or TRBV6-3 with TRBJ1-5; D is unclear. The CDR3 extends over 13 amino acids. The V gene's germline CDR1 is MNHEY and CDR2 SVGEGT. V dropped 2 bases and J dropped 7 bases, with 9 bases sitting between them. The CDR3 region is CASSYAMGQPQHF. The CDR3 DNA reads TGTGCCAGCAGTTACGCGATGGGCCAGCCCCAGCATTTT.

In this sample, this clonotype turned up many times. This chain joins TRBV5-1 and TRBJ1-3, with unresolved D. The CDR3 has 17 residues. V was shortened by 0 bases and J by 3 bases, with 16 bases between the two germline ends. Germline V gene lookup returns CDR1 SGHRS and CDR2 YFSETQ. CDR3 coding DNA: TGCGCCAGCAGCTTGGCGAGGCGGGAGTGGAGTGGAAACACCATATATTTT. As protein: CASSLARREWSGNTIYF.

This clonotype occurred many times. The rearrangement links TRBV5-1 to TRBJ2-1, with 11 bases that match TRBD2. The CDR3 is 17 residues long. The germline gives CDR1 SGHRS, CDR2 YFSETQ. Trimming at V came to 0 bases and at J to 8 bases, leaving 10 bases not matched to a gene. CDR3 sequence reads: CASSLAVASGGRDEQFF. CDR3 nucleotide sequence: TGCGCCAGCAGCTTGGCCGTAGCTAGCGGGGGGCGAGATGAGCAGTTCTTC.

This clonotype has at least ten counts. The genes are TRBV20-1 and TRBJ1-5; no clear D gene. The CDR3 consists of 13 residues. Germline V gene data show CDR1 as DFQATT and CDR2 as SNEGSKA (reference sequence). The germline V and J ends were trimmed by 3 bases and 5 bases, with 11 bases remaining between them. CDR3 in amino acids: CSASKGRDQPQHF. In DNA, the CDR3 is TGCAGTGCTAGTAAAGGGAGGGATCAGCCCCAGCATTTT.

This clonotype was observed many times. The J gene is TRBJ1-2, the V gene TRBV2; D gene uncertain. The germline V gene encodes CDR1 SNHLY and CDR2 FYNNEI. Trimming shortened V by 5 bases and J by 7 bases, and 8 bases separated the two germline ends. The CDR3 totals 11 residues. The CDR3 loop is CASSTEVGYTF. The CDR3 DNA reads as TGTGCCAGCAGTACAGAGGTTGGCTACACCTTC.